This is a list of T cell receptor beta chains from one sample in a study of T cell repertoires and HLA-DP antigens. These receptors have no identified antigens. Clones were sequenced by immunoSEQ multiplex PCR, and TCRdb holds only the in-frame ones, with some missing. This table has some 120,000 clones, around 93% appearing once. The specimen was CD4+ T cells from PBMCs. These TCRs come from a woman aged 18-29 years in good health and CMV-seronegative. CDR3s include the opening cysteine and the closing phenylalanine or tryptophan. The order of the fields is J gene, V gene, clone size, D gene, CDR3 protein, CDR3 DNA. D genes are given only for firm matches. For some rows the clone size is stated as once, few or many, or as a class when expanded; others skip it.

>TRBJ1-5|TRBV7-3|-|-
CASSLTTGWPQHF
TGTGCCAGCAGCTTAACCACAGGGTGGCCCCAGCATTTT
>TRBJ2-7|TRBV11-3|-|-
CASSLGAMDTEQYF
TGTGCCAGCAGCTTAGGGGCCATGGACACGGAGCAGTACTTC
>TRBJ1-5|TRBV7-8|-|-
CASSSGTQDQPQHF
TGTGCCAGCAGCTCCGGGACGCAAGATCAGCCCCAGCATTTT
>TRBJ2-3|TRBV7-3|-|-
CASSFIRADTQYF
TGTGCCAGCAGCTTCATAAGGGCAGATACGCAGTATTTT
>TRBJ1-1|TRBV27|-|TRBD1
CASSLDKTTGYTEAFF
TGTGCCAGCAGTTTAGATAAGACGACAGGGTATACTGAAGCTTTCTTT
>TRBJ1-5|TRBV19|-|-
CASRTGRGQPQHF
TGTGCCAGTAGGACAGGTCGTGGTCAGCCCCAGCATTTT
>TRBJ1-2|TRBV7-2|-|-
CASSLGRGAQGYTF
TGTGCCAGCAGCTTAGGACGGGGGGCGCAAGGCTACACCTTC
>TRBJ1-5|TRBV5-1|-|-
CASSLWGGNQPQHF
TGCGCCAGCAGCTTGTGGGGCGGGAATCAGCCCCAGCATTTT
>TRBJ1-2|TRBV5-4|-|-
CASRRTSGDGYTF
TGTGCCAGCAGACGGACGTCTGGCGATGGCTACACCTTC
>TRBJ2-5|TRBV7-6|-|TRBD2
CASSLVGLAGPSGETQYF
TGTGCCAGCAGCTTAGTAGGACTAGCGGGGCCCTCGGGAGAGACCCAGTACTTC
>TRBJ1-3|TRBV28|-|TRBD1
CASRVGQGILSGNTIYF
TGTGCCAGCAGGGTGGGACAGGGAATCCTCTCTGGAAACACCATATATTTT
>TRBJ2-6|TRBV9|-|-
CASSARLGQGDSGANVLTF
TGTGCCAGCAGCGCTCGCTTGGGGCAGGGGGACTCTGGAGCCAACGTCCTGACTTTC
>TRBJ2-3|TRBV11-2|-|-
CASSLVAGRGDTQYF
TGTGCCAGCAGCTTAGTGGCAGGGCGAGGAGATACGCAGTATTTT
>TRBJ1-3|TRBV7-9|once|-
CASSFPGSGNTIYF
TGTGCCAGCAGCTTTCCGGGCTCTGGAAACACCATATATTTT
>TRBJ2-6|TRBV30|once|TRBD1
CASVGTRGTGGSGANVLTF
TGTGCCTCTGTCGGGACAAGAGGGACAGGGGGTTCAGGGGCCAACGTCCTGACTTTC
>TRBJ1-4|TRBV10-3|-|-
CAISESTFSRGEKLFF
TGTGCCATCAGTGAGTCGACCTTTTCGCGGGGTGAAAAACTGTTTTTT
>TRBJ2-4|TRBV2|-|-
CASSIQGNIQYF
TGTGCCAGCAGTATTCAGGGAAACATTCAGTACTTC
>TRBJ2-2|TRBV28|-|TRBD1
CASTYGGQGAGELFF
TGTGCCAGCACCTACGGGGGACAGGGCGCCGGGGAGCTGTTTTTT
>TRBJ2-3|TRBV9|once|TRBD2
CASSLRLAASTDTQYF
TGTGCCAGCAGCCTACGACTAGCAGCTAGCACAGATACGCAGTATTTT
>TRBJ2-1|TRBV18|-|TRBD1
CASSRDRVYNEQFF
TGTGCCAGCTCCCGGGACAGGGTTTACAATGAGCAGTTCTTC
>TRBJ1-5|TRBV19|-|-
CASSIDPGRSYSNQPQHF
TGTGCCAGTAGTATAGATCCGGGACGTTCGTATAGCAATCAGCCCCAGCATTTT
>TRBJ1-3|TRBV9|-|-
CASSAYQGSGNTIYF
TGTGCCAGCAGCGCATACCAGGGTTCAGGAAACACCATATATTTT
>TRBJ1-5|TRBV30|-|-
CAWSQSGRGRPQHF
TGTGCCTGGAGTCAATCGGGCCGAGGGAGGCCCCAGCATTTT
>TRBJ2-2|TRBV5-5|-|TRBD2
CASSLELAGASNTGELFF
TGTGCCAGCAGCTTGGAACTAGCGGGGGCCTCGAACACCGGGGAGCTGTTTTTT
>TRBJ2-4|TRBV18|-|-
CASSPPSWEGAKNIQYF
TGTGCCAGCTCACCACCGAGTTGGGAAGGGGCCAAAAACATTCAGTACTTC
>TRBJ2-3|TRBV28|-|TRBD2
CASSPWRASGGDTQYF
TGTGCCAGCAGTCCCTGGAGGGCTAGCGGGGGAGATACGCAGTATTTT
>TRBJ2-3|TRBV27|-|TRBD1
CASSFLGQGWSSPQYF
TGTGCCAGCAGTTTTTTGGGACAGGGATGGTCTAGCCCGCAGTATTTT
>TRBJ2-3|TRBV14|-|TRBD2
CASSQADSGTRTDTQYF
TGTGCCAGCAGCCAAGCAGATAGCGGGACGCGCACAGATACGCAGTATTTT
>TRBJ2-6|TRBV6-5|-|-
CASSYSRYSGANVLTF
TGTGCCAGCAGTTACTCGAGGTACTCTGGGGCCAACGTCCTGACTTTC
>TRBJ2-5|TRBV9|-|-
CASSVGGAKETQYF
TGTGCCAGCAGCGTAGGGGGGGCCAAAGAGACCCAGTACTTC
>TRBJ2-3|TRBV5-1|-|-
CASSYERASADTQYF
TGCGCCAGCAGCTACGAGAGGGCCTCCGCAGATACGCAGTATTTT
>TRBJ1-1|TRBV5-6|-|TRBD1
CASSFGGQITSAEAFF
TGTGCCAGCAGCTTTGGGGGACAGATAACTTCGGCTGAAGCTTTCTTT
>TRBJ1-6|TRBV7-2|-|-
CASSLAGAYNSPLHF
TGTGCCAGCAGCTTAGCAGGGGCCTATAATTCACCCCTCCACTTT
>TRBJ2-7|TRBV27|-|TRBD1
CASSLIDRGRLRKQYF
TGTGCCAGCAGCCTAATTGACAGGGGCCGGCTAAGGAAGCAGTACTTC
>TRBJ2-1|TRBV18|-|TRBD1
CASSPPGTGYYNEQFF
TGTGCCAGCTCACCCCCCGGGACAGGGTACTACAATGAGCAGTTCTTC
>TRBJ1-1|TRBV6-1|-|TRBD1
CAGEQGAGTEAFF
TGTGCCGGTGAACAGGGGGCCGGGACTGAAGCTTTCTTT
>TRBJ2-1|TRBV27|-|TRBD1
CASSLIGQGARNEQFF
TGTGCCAGCAGTTTAATAGGACAGGGGGCAAGGAATGAGCAGTTCTTC
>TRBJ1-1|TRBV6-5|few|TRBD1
CASSRTGTEAFF
TGTGCCAGCAGCCGGACAGGGACTGAAGCTTTCTTT
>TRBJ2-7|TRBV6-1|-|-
CASSGQYEQYF
TGTGCCAGCAGTGGTCAGTACGAGCAGTACTTC
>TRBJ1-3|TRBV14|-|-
CASSLAPNTIYF
TGTGCCAGCAGCCTGGCTCCAAACACCATATATTTT
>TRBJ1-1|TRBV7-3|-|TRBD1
CASRMGTENTEAFF
TGTGCCAGCAGAATGGGGACAGAGAACACTGAAGCTTTCTTT
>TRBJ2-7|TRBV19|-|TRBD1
CASSHRGLGYEQYF
TGTGCCAGTAGTCACAGGGGGCTAGGCTACGAGCAGTACTTC
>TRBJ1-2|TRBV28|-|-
CASSPRGKGEYGYTF
TGTGCCAGCAGCCCTAGGGGGAAGGGGGAGTATGGCTACACCTTC
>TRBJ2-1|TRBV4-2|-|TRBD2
CASSQGLAGTYNEQFF
TGTGCCAGCAGCCAAGGGCTAGCGGGAACGTACAATGAGCAGTTCTTC
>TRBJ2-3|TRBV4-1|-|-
CASSQQGHSTDTQYF
TGCGCCAGCAGCCAACAGGGACATAGCACAGATACGCAGTATTTT
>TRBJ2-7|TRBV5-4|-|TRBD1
CASSLDRGDYEQYF
TGTGCCAGCAGCTTGGACAGGGGAGATTACGAGCAGTACTTC
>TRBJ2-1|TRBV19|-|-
CASSIGNPRGREQFF
TGTGCCAGTAGTATCGGGAATCCACGAGGACGTGAGCAGTTCTTC